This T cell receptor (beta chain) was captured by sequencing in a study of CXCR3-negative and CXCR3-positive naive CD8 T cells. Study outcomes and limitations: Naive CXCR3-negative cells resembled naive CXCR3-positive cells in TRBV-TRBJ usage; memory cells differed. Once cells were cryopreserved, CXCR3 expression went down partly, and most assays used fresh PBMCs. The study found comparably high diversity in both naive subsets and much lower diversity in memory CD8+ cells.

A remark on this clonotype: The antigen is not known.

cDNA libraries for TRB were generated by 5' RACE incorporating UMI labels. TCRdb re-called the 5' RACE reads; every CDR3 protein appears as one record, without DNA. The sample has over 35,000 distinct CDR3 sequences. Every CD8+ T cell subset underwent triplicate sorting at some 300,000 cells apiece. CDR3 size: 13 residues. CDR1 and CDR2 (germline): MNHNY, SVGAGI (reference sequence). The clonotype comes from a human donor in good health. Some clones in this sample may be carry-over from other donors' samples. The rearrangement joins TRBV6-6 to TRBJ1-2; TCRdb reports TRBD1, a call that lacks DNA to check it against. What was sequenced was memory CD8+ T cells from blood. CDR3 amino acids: CASSPGSRYGYTF.